This T cell receptor (beta chain) comes out of a study of graft-versus-host responses after intestinal transplantation. The overall study: Recipients underwent multivisceral, liver-intestinal, or isolated intestinal transplants. Every recipient had anti-thymocyte globulin induction and about three years of tacrolimus plus steroids.

Sequencing was performed with immunoSEQ multiplex PCR; in TCRdb, only in-frame clones are kept and a portion is missing. The sample contains fewer than 110,000 clones, approximately 90% of which appear only once. General study results and limits: Patients with graft-donor T cell macrochimerism had high graft-versus-host to host-versus-graft clonal ratios in allografts. Researchers found GvH clones in recipient marrow, and some showed up first in ileum or blood.

A remark on this clone: Antigen unknown.

The sequenced sample was unstimulated CD4+ T cells sorted from spleen or lymph node cells, obtained before transplant. The sequence came from a human donor who was the organ donor for an intestinal transplant.

Here the CDR3 DNA reads TGTGCCAGCAGCTCGAGCTGGGGCGCGAACATTCAGTACTTC. Residues: CASSSSWGANIQYF. The chain uses TRBV5-6 and TRBJ2-4; D is perhaps TRBD1 (5 bases). Trimming shortened V by 3 bases and J by 7 bases, and 14 bases separated the two germline ends. This CDR3 is built from 14 residues. Per germline, CDR1 SGHDT and CDR2 YYEEEE.